The entry below describes one T cell receptor (beta chain). Antigen specificity is unknown. This entry is derived from a study of cytomegalovirus exposure and HLA in healthy donors. Primers: 60 Vbeta forward and 13 Jbeta reverse. Clones were read by immunoSEQ multiplex PCR, and TCRdb kept only the in-frame ones, dropping some. This table holds under 250,000 clones, roughly 84% found once. This CDR3 comprises 15 residues. With V trimmed by 1 base and J by 2 bases, 2 bases remained unmatched. The germline V gene has CDR1 SGHDT and CDR2 YYEEEE. General study results and limits: An analysis done earlier found most TCR beta V segments productive about 87% or about 30% of the time. HLA alleles were associated with roughly 15,000 TCR beta sequences in a later analysis at 0.05 false discovery rate. TCR association rates varied by HLA locus in a later analysis, with DRB1 highest and HLA-C lowest.

The V gene is TRBV5-6, the J gene TRBJ2-3; 9 bases are a match to TRBD1. The receptor was isolated from a man between 45 and 60 years old in good health and CMV-seronegative. The sequencing input was PBMCs. CDR3 coding DNA: TGTGCCAGCAGCTTGACAGGGGGCAACACAGATACGCAGTATTTT. Protein: CASSLTGGNTDTQYF.